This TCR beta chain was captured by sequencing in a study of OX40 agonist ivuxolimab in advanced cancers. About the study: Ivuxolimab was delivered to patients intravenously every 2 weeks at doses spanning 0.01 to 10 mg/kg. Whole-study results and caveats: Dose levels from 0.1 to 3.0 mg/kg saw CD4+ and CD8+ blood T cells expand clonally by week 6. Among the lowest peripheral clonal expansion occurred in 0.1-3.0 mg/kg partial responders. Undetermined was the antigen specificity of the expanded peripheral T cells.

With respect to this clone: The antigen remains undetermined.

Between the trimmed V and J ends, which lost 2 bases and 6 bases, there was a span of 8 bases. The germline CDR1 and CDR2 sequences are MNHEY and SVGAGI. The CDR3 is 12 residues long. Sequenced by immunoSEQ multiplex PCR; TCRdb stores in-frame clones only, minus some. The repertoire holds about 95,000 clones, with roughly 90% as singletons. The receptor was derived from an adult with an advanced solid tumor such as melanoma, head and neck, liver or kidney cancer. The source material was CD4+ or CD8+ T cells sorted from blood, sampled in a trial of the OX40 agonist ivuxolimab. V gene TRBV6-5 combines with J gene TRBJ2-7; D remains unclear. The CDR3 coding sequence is TGTGCCAGCAGTTACGTGGGCGGCGAGCAGTACTTC. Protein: CASSYVGGEQYF.